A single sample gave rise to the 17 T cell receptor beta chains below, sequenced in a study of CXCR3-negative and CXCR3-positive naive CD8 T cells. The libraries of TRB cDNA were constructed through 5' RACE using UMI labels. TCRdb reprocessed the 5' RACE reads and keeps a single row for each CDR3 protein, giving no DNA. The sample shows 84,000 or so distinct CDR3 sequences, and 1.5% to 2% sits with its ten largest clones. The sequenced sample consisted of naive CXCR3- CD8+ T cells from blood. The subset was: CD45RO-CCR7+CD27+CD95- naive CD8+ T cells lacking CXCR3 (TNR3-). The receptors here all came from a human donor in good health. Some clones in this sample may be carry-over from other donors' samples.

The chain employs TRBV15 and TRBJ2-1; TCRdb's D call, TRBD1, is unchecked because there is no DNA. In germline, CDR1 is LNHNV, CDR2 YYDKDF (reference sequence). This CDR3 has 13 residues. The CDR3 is CATSSVPGAEQFF.

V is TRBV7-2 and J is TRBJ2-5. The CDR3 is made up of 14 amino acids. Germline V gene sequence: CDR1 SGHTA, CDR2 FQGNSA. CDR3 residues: CASTPRWPQETQYF.

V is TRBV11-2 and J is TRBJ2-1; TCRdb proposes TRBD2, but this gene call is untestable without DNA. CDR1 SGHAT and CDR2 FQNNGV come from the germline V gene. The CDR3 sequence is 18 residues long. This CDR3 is CASSPRRGAGGQHNEQFF.

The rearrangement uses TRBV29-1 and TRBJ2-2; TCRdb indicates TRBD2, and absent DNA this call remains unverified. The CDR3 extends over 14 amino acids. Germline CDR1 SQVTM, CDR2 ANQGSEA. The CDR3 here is CSVGWRGGSGELFF.

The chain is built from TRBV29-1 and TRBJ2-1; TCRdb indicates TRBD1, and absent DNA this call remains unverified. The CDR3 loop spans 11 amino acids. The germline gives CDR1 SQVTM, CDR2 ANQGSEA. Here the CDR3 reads CSVPGVGEQFF.

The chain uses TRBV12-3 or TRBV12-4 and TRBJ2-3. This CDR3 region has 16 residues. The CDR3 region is CASSLGLLFPTDTQYF.

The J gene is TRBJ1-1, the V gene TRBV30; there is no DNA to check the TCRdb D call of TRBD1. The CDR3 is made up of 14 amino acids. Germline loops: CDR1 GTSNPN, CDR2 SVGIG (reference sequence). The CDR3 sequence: CAWSATGLNTEAFF. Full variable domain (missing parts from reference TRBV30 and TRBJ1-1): SQTIHQWPATLVQPVGSPLSLECTVEGTSNPNLYWYRQAAGRGLQLLFYSVGIGQISSEVPQNLSASRPQDRQFILSSKKLLLSDSGFYLCAWSATGLNTEAFFGQGTRLTVV.

CDR3 sequence: CASSYSRLALYNEQFF. The chain is built from TRBV6-5 and TRBJ2-1; absent DNA, TCRdb's TRBD2 call cannot be checked. The CDR3 contains 16 residues. Germline V CDR1 and CDR2: MNHEY, SVGAGI.

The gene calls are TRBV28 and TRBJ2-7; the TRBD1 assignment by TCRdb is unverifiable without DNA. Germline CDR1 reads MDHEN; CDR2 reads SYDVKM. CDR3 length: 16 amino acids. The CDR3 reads CASSFPSGTGVYEQYF.

CDR3 amino acids: CSTSQKNTGELFF. The rearrangement uses TRBV29-1 and TRBJ2-2. CDR1 SQVTM and CDR2 ANQGSEA come from the germline V gene. The CDR3 spans 13 residues.

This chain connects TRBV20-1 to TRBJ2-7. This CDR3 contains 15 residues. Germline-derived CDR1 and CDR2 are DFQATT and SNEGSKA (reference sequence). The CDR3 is CSARFKDRNSYEQYF.

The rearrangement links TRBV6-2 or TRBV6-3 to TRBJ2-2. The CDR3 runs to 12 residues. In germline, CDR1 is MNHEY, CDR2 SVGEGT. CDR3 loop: CASSDLTGELFF.

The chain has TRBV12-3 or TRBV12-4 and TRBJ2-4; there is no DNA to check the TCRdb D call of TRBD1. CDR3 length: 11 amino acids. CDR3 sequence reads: CASAGENIQYF.

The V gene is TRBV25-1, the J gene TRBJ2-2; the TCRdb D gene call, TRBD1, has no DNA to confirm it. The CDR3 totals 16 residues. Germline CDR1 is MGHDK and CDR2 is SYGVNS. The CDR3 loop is CASSEFGTGSAGELFF. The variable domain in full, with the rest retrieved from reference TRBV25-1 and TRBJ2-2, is EADIYQTPRYLVIGTGKKITLECSQTMGHDKMYWYQQDPGMELHLIHYSYGVNSTEKGDLSSESTVSRIRTEHFPLTLESARPSHTSQYLCASSEFGTGSAGELFFGEGSRLTVL.

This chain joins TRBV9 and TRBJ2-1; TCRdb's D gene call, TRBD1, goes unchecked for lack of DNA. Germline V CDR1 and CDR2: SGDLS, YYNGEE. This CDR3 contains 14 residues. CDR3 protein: CASTRGGEGNEQFF.

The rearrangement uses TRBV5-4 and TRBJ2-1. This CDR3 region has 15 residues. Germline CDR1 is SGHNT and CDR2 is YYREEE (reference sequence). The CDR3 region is CASSFLQYTYNEQFF.

CDR3 residues: CASSTPPSYHEQYF. This rearrangement joins TRBV28 to TRBJ2-7; no DNA is available, so the TRBD2 call from TCRdb remains unchecked. From germline, CDR1 is MDHEN and CDR2 SYDVKM. The CDR3 is 14 amino acids.